This TCR beta chain was recorded in a study of CD8+CD57+ T cells in acquired aplastic anemia. Germline V CDR1 and CDR2: SNHLY, FYNNEI. The CDR3 totals 18 residues. V trimming: 3 bases; J trimming: 5 bases; junction bases outside the gene matches: 17. A remark on this clonotype: One base away lies a much larger clone, so this may be a sequencing read error.

The use of genomic DNA as template underpinned the TCR beta VDJ and CDR3 profiling. Each CDR3 protein is one row after TCRdb ran MiXCR on the reads. The sample holds 150,000 to 200,000 distinct CDR3 sequences; 64% are singletons and the top ten take around 46%. Sample: sorted CD4+, CD8+, or CD8+CD57+ T cells (not recorded which) from PBMCs. V gene TRBV2 combines with J gene TRBJ2-5; the match to TRBD2 covers 8 bases. This receptor was taken from a human donor with severe aplastic anemia or a healthy control (not recorded which). In DNA form, the CDR3 reads TGTGCCAGCAGTGAGTCATTTAGCGGGGAGGGCTTTTTGGAGACCCAGTACTTC. Translated: CASSESFSGEGFLETQYF.